The 20 T cell receptor beta chains below come from one sample, sequenced in a study of blood T cell repertoires in COVID-19. Repertoires were generated with immunoSEQ multiplex PCR, while TCRdb's copy carries only in-frame clones and drops some. Among under 200,000 clones, approximately 90% were seen once, and the ten largest hold about 2%. The sequenced material came from peripheral blood. These receptors came from a man aged 18-30 years with acute or convalescent COVID-19.

The chain recombines TRBV4-2 with TRBJ2-7, with 11 nucleotides matching TRBD1. V was clipped by 6 bases and J by 1 base; unmatched bases: 14. CDR3 length: 18 amino acids. Germline values: CDR1 LGHNA, CDR2 YNFKEQ. The CDR3 coding sequence is TGTGCCAGCAGTTTAGGACAGGGGGCTGAGACCGCATCCTACGAGCAGTACTTC. The encoded protein is CASSLGQGAETASYEQYF.

This chain links TRBV2 with TRBJ2-1; 8 bases are a match to TRBD1. This CDR3 is built from 17 residues. Germline V gene lookup returns CDR1 SNHLY and CDR2 FYNNEI. J gave up 9 bases and V 2 bases, and 15 bases lay outside the gene matches. The DNA for the CDR3 is TGTGCCAGCAGTGAAAAGACAGGGGCCCTCCATGCGATTGAGCAGTTCTTC. It codes for CASSEKTGALHAIEQFF.

The chain couples TRBV5-4 to TRBJ2-5; 9 nucleotides align to TRBD1. The CDR3 extends over 15 amino acids. Per germline, CDR1 SGHNT and CDR2 YYREEE (reference sequence). V was clipped by 3 bases and J by 3 bases; unmatched bases: 6. In DNA form, the CDR3 reads TGTGCCAGCAGCTCCCCGGGACAGGGTAAAGAGACCCAGTACTTC. It encodes CASSSPGQGKETQYF.

The chain is built from TRBV12-3 or TRBV12-4 and TRBJ1-5; D is uncertain. Trimming removed 5 bases at V and 6 bases at J, with 8 bases between. The CDR3 extends over 12 amino acids. The CDR3 region is CASSPLGQPQHF. CDR3 in DNA: TGTGCCAGCAGTCCCCTCGGTCAGCCCCAGCATTTT.

The chain combines TRBV5-1 with TRBJ1-1; D unclear. The CDR3 is 13 amino acids. Trimming shortened V by 2 bases and J by 6 bases, and 11 bases separated the two germline ends. Germline V CDR1 and CDR2: SGHRS, YFSETQ. CDR3 amino acids: CASSLTDVAEAFF. The CDR3 DNA is TGCGCCAGCAGCTTAACAGATGTGGCTGAAGCTTTCTTT.

This CDR3 is CASTPTGLNTEAFF. DNA of the CDR3: TGTGCCAGCACCCCAACAGGGTTGAACACTGAAGCTTTCTTT. J is TRBJ1-1 and V is TRBV6-5; the D gene is possibly TRBD1 (6 bases). The CDR3 loop spans 14 amino acids. CDR1 and CDR2 (germline): MNHEY, SVGAGI. V was shortened by 7 bases and J by 0 bases, with 12 bases between the two germline ends.

The chain has TRBV19 and TRBJ2-1; TRBD2 agrees at 7 bases. The junction had 4 bases not matched to a gene; V was cut back by 1 base and J by 7 bases. CDR1 is LNHDA and CDR2 is SQIVND in the germline V gene (reference sequence). The CDR3 runs 14 residues. The CDR3 DNA sequence: TGTGCCAGTAGTATAGTTGGGGGAGGGAATGAGCAGTTCTTC. As protein: CASSIVGGGNEQFF.

A few counts support this clone. Other DNA sequences from this sample encode an identical CDR3 as well. The CDR3 sequence: CASTSGGGQPQHF. The CDR3 DNA is TGTGCCAGCACCTCAGGGGGAGGTCAGCCCCAGCATTTT. The rearrangement links TRBV27 to TRBJ1-5; TRBD1 matches 7 bases. V lost 7 bases, J lost 6 bases, and 6 bases stayed unmatched. The CDR3 extends over 13 amino acids. Per germline, CDR1 MNHEY and CDR2 SMNVEV (reference sequence).

This chain links TRBV29-1 with TRBJ2-1; 8 bases map to TRBD2. Germline values: CDR1 SQVTM, CDR2 ANQGSEA. V gave up 8 bases and J gave up 4 bases; unmatched junction bases: 7. The CDR3 has 13 amino acids. The CDR3: CSSGGGRYNEQFF. The CDR3 DNA reads TGCAGCTCTGGGGGCGGGAGGTACAATGAGCAGTTCTTC.

J is TRBJ2-5 and V is TRBV6-2 or TRBV6-3; TRBD2 aligns across 16 bases. CDR3 size: 16 residues. Germline CDR1 MNHEY, CDR2 SVGEGT. Unmatched junction bases numbered 2, after V lost 6 bases and J lost 1 base. The CDR3 nucleotides read TGTGCCAGCAGCGGGACTAGCGGGGGGGGCCAAGAGACCCAGTACTTC. The encoded protein is CASSGTSGGGQETQYF.

The chain has TRBV19 and TRBJ1-1; 8 nucleotides match TRBD1. In germline, CDR1 is LNHDA, CDR2 SQIVND (reference sequence). J gave up 4 bases and V 5 bases, and 6 bases lay outside the gene matches. This CDR3 is built from 14 residues. The CDR3 region is CASSLQGARTEAFF. The CDR3 coding sequence is TGTGCCAGTAGTCTGCAGGGGGCGCGCACTGAAGCTTTCTTT.

A few counts support this clone. The V and J genes are TRBV28 and TRBJ2-1; D is possibly TRBD1 (6 bases). The V end lost 5 bases, the J end lost 4 bases, and 9 bases lay between the germline ends. The CDR3 has 13 amino acids. Germline CDR1 is MDHEN and CDR2 is SYDVKM. The CDR3, as DNA: TGTGCCAGCAGTCCTGACAGGTACAATGAGCAGTTCTTC. This gives the protein CASSPDRYNEQFF.

This rearrangement joins TRBV12-5 to TRBJ1-1; D is unresolved. V lost 0 bases to trimming and J lost 0 bases, with 14 bases between them. Germline values: CDR1 LGHNT, CDR2 FRNRAP. This CDR3 has 17 residues. The CDR3 here is CASGLVLQRAMNTEAFF. The CDR3 nucleotides read TGTGCTAGTGGTTTGGTACTGCAAAGAGCTATGAACACTGAAGCTTTCTTT. Based on the CDR3 plus reference TRBV12-5 and TRBJ1-1, the full variable domain is DARVTQTPRHKVTEMGQEVTMRCQPILGHNTVFWYRQTMMQGLELLAYFRNRAPLDDSGMPKDRFSAEMPDATLATLKIQPSEPRDSAVYFCASGLVLQRAMNTEAFFGQGTRLTVV.

V is TRBV28 and J is TRBJ1-1; the D is unclear. Trimming took 1 base from V and 4 from J, leaving 13 bases between them. Germline lookup yields CDR1 MDHEN and CDR2 SYDVKM. This CDR3 region has 15 residues. The CDR3 reads CASSLLEASGTEAFF. The CDR3 DNA is TGTGCCAGCAGTTTATTGGAGGCTTCAGGCACTGAAGCTTTCTTT.

The chain combines TRBV24-1 with TRBJ2-3, with TRBD1 identical over 10 bases. From germline, CDR1 is KGHDR and CDR2 SFDVKD. The CDR3 totals 16 residues. The V gene end was trimmed by 2 bases and the J gene end by 2 bases; junction bases not matched to a gene: 3. In DNA, the CDR3 is TGTGCCACCAGTGATTCCGGGACAGGGGACACAGATACGCAGTATTTT. It yields the protein CATSDSGTGDTDTQYF.

The genes are TRBV15 and TRBJ1-2, with no clear D. The germline V gene encodes CDR1 LNHNV and CDR2 YYDKDF (reference sequence). Trimming removed 1 base from V and 6 bases from J, with 9 bases in between. The CDR3 runs to 13 residues. CDR3 protein: CATSRAGLNGYTF. CDR3 bases: TGTGCCACCAGCAGAGCAGGACTTAATGGCTACACCTTC.

This clone was detected once. A junction boundary mismatches the germline segment, possibly from a read error. The same CDR3 arises from other DNA sequences in this sample as well. V is TRBV9 and J is TRBJ1-1; possible D gene TRBD1, 6 bases. Looked up from germline, CDR1 is SGDLS and CDR2 is YYNGEE. The CDR3 runs 17 residues. The CDR3 sequence is CASSVPPGGLGNTEAFF. The CDR3 region has the DNA TGTGCCAGCAGCGTTCCCCCGGGGGGCCTGGGGAACACTGAAGCTTTCTTC.

This chain joins TRBV2 and TRBJ1-5; TRBD1 agrees at 9 bases. V lost 5 bases and J lost 7; bases outside the gene matches: 9. The CDR3 runs 15 residues. CDR1 and CDR2 (germline): SNHLY, FYNNEI. This CDR3 reads CASSKQGALEQPQHF. DNA for the CDR3: TGTGCCAGCAGTAAACAGGGGGCCCTAGAACAGCCCCAGCATTTT.

J is TRBJ1-1 and V is TRBV9; D gene ambiguous. CDR3 length equals 16 residues. Germline V CDR1 and CDR2: SGDLS, YYNGEE. V gave up 1 base and J gave up 1 base, with 14 bases separating them. CDR3 DNA sequence: TGTGCCAGCAGCGTATCATCACTTAGCTGGAACACTGAAGCTTTCTTT. This sequence encodes CASSVSSLSWNTEAFF. Supplemented by reference TRBV9 and TRBJ1-1, the full variable domain reads DSGVTQTPKHLITATGQRVTLRCSPRSGDLSVYWYQQSLDQGLQFLIQYYNGEERAKGNILERFSAQQFPDLHSELNLSSLELGDSALYFCASSVSSLSWNTEAFFGQGTRLTVV.

This chain's CDR3 is CASSFVGAGDTEAFF. Here the CDR3 DNA reads TGTGCCAGCAGCTTTGTGGGGGCTGGGGACACTGAAGCTTTCTTT. The chain is built from TRBV7-2 and TRBJ1-1; D may be TRBD1 (6 bases). In germline, CDR1 is SGHTA, CDR2 FQGNSA. V was pared by 3 bases and J by 3 bases, with 14 bases between. This CDR3 has 15 amino acids.